These 11 T cell receptor beta chains share one sample of origin, sequenced in a study of T-cell reconstitution after alpha-beta-depleted transplantation in children. Unique molecular identifiers were incorporated during preparation of the TCRbeta library. Via MiXCR, TCRdb re-called the PCR reads, giving one row per CDR3 protein. The data show some 590,000 distinct CDR3 sequences, with about 10% seen just once and roughly 3.9% held by the top ten. The sample in question was PBMCs from the stem cell graft donor, obtained from the stem cell graft. The receptors come from a human donor who donated a stem cell graft to a child with acute myeloid leukemia.

This clonotype was found many times. The V call is TRBV28, the J call TRBJ1-3, with a possible D match to TRBD1 (5 bases). CDR1 is MDHEN and CDR2 is SYDVKM in the germline V gene. Trimming stripped 10 bases from V and 4 bases from J, with 20 bases between. CDR3 length: 15 amino acids. The CDR3 reads CATRSGDVGGNTIYF. The DNA for the CDR3 is TGTGCCACCCGTTCCGGGGACGTGGGCGGAAACACCATATATTTT.

This clonotype was seen only a few times. CDR3 coding DNA: TGTGCCAGCAGTCCTGGGCCGGGACAACGGAAAAACATTCAGTACTTC. Its protein is CASSPGPGQRKNIQYF. The rearrangement uses TRBV12-3 or TRBV12-4 and TRBJ2-4; possible D gene TRBD1, 6 bases. V was shortened by 5 bases and J by 4 bases, with 18 bases between the two germline ends. The CDR3 runs 16 residues.

This clonotype was counted many times. The chain combines TRBV6-2 or TRBV6-3 with TRBJ1-2; D gene uncertain. Trimming took off 0 bases at V and 7 bases at J, with 6 bases between the two ends. The length of the CDR3 is 12 residues. Germline loops: CDR1 MNHEY, CDR2 SVGEGT. The DNA for the CDR3 is TGTGCCAGCAGTTACTCCCTGAGTGGCTACACCTTC. Translating it yields CASSYSLSGYTF.

This chain connects TRBV6-1 to TRBJ1-2; D is perhaps TRBD1 (6 bases). This CDR3 has 16 residues. The V end was cut by 3 bases, the J end by 4 bases, with 18 bases between. Germline V gene lookup returns CDR1 MNHNS and CDR2 SASEGT. CDR3: CASSDGDRPLFYGYTF. CDR3 coding DNA: TGTGCCAGCAGTGATGGAGACAGGCCCCTGTTCTATGGCTACACCTTC.

The chain uses TRBV4-2 and TRBJ2-2; TRBD2 matches at 10 bases. V was pared by 4 bases and J by 2 bases, with 7 bases of the junction left unmatched. Germline loops: CDR1 LGHNA, CDR2 YNFKEQ. CDR3 length: 17 amino acids. The CDR3 DNA follows: TGTGCCAGCAGCCCCCTGTTAGCGGGAGGCAACACCGGGGAGCTGTTTTTT. Translated, it gives CASSPLLAGGNTGELFF.

The chain uses TRBV29-1 and TRBJ2-3; 10 nucleotides agree with TRBD1. This CDR3 has 14 residues. V gave up 6 bases and J gave up 2 bases; unmatched junction bases: 5. Germline assignment: CDR1 SQVTM and CDR2 ANQGSEA. CDR3 amino acids: CSVDDRGLTDTQYF. In nucleotides, the CDR3 is TGCAGCGTCGATGACAGGGGGCTCACAGATACGCAGTATTTT.

This clonotype has a single count. The V and J genes are TRBV11-2 and TRBJ1-2; no firm D call. Trimming cost V 4 bases and J 6 bases, with 18 bases left between them. CDR1 is SGHAT and CDR2 is FQNNGV in the germline V gene. This CDR3 is 15 amino acids long. The CDR3 protein is CASSSVGLYGDGYTF. As DNA, the CDR3 is TGTGCCAGCAGCTCGGTTGGGCTGTATGGGGATGGCTACACCTTC.

This clonotype showed up just a few times. This sequence joins TRBV5-1 and TRBJ2-7; 9 bases are shared with TRBD2. This CDR3 is 16 amino acids long. After removal of 4 bases from V and 0 bases from J, the junction contained 8 bases not matched to a gene. Germline V gene lookup returns CDR1 SGHRS and CDR2 YFSETQ. The CDR3 region is CASSPDPSGISYEQYF. The CDR3 nucleotides are TGCGCCAGCAGCCCGGACCCTAGCGGGATCTCCTACGAGCAGTACTTC.

This clonotype has ten or more counts. The chain couples TRBV20-1 to TRBJ2-6; the D is unclear. Deletions cut 1 base from V and 0 bases from J, with 4 bases between. The CDR3 totals 14 residues. Germline CDR1 and CDR2: DFQATT and SNEGSKA (reference sequence). The CDR3 here is CSARGLSGANVLTF. In DNA form, the CDR3 reads TGCAGTGCTAGAGGGCTCTCTGGGGCCAACGTCCTGACTTTC.

The rearrangement joins TRBV19 to TRBJ2-4, with TRBD1 identical over 11 bases. CDR3 size: 16 residues. Per the germline V gene, CDR1 is LNHDA and CDR2 is SQIVND (reference sequence). Trimming cost V 4 bases and J 6 bases; bases outside gene matches: 8. The CDR3 reads CASSRISGQGVNIQYF. The CDR3 DNA reads as TGTGCCAGTAGTAGAATCTCGGGACAGGGGGTAAACATTCAGTACTTC.

The J gene is TRBJ2-1, the V gene TRBV9; TRBD1 or TRBD2 may be the D gene (5 bases each). The V end was cut by 0 bases, the J end by 6 bases, with 19 bases between. The CDR3 covers 17 residues. Germline V gene data show CDR1 as SGDLS and CDR2 as YYNGEE. CDR3 loop: CASSVDPPGLLINEQFF. Written as DNA, the CDR3 is TGTGCCAGCAGCGTAGATCCCCCGGGGCTACTTATCAATGAGCAGTTCTTC.